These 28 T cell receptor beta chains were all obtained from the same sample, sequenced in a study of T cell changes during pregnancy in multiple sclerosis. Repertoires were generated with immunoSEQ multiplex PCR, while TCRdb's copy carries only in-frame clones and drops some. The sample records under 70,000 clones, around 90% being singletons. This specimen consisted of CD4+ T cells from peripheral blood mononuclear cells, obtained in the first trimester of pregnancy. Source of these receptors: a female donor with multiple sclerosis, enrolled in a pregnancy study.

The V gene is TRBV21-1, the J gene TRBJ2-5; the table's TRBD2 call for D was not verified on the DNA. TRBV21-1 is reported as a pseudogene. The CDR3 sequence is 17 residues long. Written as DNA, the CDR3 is TGTGCCAGCAGCAACTGGCTGGCGGGGGGCCTCCAAGGAGCCCAGTACTTC. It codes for CASSNWLAGGLQGAQYF.

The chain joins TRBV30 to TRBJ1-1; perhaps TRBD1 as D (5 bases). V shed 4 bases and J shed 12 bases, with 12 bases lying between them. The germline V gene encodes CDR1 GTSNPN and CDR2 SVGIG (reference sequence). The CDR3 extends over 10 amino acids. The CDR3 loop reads CAWTRVETFF. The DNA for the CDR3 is TGTGCCTGGACCAGGGTGGAAACTTTCTTT.

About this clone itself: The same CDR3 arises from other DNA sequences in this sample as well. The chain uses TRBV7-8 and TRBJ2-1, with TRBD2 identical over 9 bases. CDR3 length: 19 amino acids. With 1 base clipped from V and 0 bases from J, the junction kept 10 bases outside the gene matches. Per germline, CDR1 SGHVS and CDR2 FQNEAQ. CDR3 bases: TGTGCCAGCAGCTTAGGGTTAGCGGGGGCCCTAAGCTCCTACAATGAGCAGTTCTTC. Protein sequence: CASSLGLAGALSSYNEQFF.

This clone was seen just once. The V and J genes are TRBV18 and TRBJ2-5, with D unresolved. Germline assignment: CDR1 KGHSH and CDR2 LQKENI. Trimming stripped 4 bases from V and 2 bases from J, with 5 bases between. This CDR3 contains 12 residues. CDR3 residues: CASSQLQETQYF. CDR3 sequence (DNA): TGTGCCAGCTCACAGCTACAAGAGACCCAGTACTTC. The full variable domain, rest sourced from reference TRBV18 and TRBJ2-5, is NAGVMQNPRHLVRRRGQEARLRCSPMKGHSHVYWYRQLPEEGLKFMVYLQKENIIDESGMPKERFSAEFPKEGPSILRIQQVVRGDSAAYFCASSQLQETQYFGPGTRLLVL.

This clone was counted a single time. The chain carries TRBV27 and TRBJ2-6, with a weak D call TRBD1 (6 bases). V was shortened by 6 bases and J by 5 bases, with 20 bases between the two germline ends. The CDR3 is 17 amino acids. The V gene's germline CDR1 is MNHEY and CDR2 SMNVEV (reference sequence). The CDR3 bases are TGTGCCAGCAGCCGAAGAATCCAGGGGTCATGGGCCAACGTCCTGACTTTC. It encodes CASSRRIQGSWANVLTF.

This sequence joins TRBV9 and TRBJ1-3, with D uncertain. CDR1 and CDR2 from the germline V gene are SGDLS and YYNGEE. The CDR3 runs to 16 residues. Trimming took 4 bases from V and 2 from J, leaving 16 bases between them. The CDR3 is CASSFQDGGAGNTIYF. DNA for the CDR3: TGTGCCAGCAGCTTCCAGGACGGAGGCGCTGGAAACACCATATATTTT.

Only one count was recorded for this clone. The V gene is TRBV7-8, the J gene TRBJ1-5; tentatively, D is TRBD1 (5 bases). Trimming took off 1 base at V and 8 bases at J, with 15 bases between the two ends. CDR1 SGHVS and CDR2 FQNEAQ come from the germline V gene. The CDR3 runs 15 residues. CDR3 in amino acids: CASSLDRAGYKPQHF. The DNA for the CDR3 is TGTGCCAGCAGCTTAGACCGTGCAGGGTATAAGCCCCAGCATTTT.

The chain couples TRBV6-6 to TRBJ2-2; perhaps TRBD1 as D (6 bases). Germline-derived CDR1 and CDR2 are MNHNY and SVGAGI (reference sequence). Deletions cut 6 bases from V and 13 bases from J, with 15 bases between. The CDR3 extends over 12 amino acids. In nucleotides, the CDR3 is TGTGCCAGCAGCCCCACAGGGTACGGGCTGTTTTTT. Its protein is CASSPTGYGLFF.

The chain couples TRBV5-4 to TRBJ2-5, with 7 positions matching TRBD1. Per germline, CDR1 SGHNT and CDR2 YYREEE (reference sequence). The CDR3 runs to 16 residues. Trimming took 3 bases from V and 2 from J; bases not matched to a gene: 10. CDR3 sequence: CASSSPRQGVQETQYF. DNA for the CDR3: TGTGCCAGCAGCTCGCCACGACAGGGCGTTCAAGAGACCCAGTACTTC.

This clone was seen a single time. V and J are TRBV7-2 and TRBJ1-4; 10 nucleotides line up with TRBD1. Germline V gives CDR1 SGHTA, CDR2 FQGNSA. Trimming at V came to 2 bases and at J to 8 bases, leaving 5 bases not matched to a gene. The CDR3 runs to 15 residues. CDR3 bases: TGTGCCAGCAGCTTATCCGGGACAGGGGAAGAAAAACTGTTTTTT. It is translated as CASSLSGTGEEKLFF.

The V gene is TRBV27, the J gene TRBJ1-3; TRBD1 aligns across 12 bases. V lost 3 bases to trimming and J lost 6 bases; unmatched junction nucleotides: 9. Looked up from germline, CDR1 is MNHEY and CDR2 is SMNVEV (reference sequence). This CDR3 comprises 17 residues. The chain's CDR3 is CASSFAPGQGAVNTIYF. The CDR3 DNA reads TGTGCCAGCAGTTTCGCACCGGGACAGGGGGCGGTAAACACCATATATTTT.

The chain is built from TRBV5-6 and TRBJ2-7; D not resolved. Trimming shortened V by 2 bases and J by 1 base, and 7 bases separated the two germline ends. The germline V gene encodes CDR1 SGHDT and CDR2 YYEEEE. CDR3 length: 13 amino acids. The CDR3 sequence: CASSFGVSYEQYF. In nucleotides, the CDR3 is TGTGCCAGCAGCTTTGGAGTTTCCTACGAGCAGTACTTC. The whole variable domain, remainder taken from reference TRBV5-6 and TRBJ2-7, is DAGVTQSPTHLIKTRGQQVTLRCSPKSGHDTVSWYQQALGQGPQFIFQYYEEEERQRGNFPDRFSGHQFPNYSSELNVNALLLGDSALYLCASSFGVSYEQYFGPGTRLTVT.

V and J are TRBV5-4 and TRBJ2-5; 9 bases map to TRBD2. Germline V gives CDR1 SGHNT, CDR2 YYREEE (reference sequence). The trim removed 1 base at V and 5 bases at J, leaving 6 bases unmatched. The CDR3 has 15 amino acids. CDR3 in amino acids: CASSLIAGGSETQYF. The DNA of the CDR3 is TGTGCCAGCAGCTTGATTGCGGGGGGGTCGGAGACCCAGTACTTC.

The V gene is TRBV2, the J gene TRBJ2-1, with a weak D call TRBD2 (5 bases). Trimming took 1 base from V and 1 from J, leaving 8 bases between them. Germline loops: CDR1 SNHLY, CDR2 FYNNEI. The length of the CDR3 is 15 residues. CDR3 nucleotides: TGTGCCAGCAGTGAAGTTAGCGATTCCTACAATGAGCAGTTCTTC. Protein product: CASSEVSDSYNEQFF.

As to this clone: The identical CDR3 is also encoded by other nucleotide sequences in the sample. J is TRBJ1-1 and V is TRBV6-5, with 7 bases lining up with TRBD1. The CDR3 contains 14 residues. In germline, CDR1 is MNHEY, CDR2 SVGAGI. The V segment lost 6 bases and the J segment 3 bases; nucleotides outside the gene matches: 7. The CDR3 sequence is CASRDRASYTEAFF. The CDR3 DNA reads TGTGCCAGCAGAGACAGGGCTTCCTACACTGAAGCTTTCTTT.

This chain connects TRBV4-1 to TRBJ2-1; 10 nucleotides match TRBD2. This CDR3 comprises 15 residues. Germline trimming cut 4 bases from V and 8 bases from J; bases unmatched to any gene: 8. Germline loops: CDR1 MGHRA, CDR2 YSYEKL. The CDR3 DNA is TGCGCCAGCAGCCCCAATCCAGCGGGGGGGTATGAGCAGTTCTTC. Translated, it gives CASSPNPAGGYEQFF.

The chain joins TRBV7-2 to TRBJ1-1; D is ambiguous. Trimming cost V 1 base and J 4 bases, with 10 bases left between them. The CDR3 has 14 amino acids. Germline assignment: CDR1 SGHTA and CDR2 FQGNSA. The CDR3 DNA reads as TGTGCCAGCAGCTTAGGTGCTTTCAGCACTGAAGCTTTCTTT. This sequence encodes CASSLGAFSTEAFF.

The CDR3 sequence: CITGGEGKLFF. The CDR3 DNA reads TGCATAACGGGGGGAGAAGGAAAACTGTTTTTT. The rearrangement joins TRBV20-1 to TRBJ1-4, with D possibly TRBD1 on 5 matching bases. CDR3 length: 11 amino acids. Germline V gene lookup returns CDR1 DFQATT and CDR2 SNEGSKA (reference sequence).

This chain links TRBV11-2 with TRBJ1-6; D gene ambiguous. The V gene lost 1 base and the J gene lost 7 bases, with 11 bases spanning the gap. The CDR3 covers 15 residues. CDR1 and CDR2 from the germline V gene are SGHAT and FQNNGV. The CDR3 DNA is TGTGCCAGCAGCTTAGGCAGTCCTTCCAATTCACCCCTCCACTTT. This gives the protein CASSLGSPSNSPLHF.

Here the CDR3 DNA reads TGTGCCAGCAGCTTAAGAATGGAGGGCCACTACACCTTC. Protein sequence: CASSLRMEGHYTF. The V call is TRBV7-3, the J call TRBJ1-2; D uncertain. The CDR3 sequence is 13 residues long. Per germline, CDR1 SGHTA and CDR2 FQGTGA. Trimming left V 1 base short and J 10 bases short, with 13 bases between.

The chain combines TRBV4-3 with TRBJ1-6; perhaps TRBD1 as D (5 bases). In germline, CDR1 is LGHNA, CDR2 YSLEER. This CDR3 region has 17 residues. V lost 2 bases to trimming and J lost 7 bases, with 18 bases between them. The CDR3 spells CASSQTPRQGMNSPLHF. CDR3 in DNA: TGCGCCAGCAGCCAAACTCCTCGGCAGGGCATGAATTCACCCCTCCACTTT.

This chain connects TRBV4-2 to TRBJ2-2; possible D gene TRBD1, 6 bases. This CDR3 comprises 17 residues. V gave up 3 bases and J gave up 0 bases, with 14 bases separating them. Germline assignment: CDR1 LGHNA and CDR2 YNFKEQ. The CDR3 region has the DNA TGTGCCAGCAGCCACCACGACAGGCTCTCGAACACCGGGGAGCTGTTTTTT. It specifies CASSHHDRLSNTGELFF.

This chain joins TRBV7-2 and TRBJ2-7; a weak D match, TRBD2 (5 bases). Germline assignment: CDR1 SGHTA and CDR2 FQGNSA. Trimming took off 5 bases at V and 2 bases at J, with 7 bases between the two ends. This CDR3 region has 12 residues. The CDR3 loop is CASSRGPYEQYF. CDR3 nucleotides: TGTGCCAGCAGCCGAGGGCCCTACGAGCAGTACTTC.

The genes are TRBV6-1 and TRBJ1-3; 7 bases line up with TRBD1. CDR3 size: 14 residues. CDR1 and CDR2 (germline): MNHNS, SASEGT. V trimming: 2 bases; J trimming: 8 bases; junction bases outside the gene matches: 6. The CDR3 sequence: CASSENDRAYTIYF. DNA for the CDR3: TGTGCCAGCAGTGAAAACGACAGGGCCTACACCATATATTTT.

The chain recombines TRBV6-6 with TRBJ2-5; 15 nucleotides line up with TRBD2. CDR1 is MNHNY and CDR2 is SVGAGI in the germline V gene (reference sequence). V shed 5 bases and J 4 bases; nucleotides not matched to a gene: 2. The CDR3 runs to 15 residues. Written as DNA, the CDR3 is TGTGCCAGCAGTAGGACTAGCGGGGGGGTAGAGACCCAGTACTTC. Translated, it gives CASSRTSGGVETQYF.

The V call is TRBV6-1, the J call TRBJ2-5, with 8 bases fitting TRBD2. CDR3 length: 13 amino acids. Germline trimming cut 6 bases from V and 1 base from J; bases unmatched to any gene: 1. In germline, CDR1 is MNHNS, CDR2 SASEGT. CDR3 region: CASSGTSQETQYF. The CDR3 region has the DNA TGTGCCAGCAGCGGGACTAGCCAAGAGACCCAGTACTTC.

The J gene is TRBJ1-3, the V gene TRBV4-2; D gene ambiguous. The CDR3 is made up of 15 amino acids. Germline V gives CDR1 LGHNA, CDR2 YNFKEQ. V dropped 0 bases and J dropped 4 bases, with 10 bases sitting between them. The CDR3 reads CASSQDINRGNTIYF. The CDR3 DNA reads TGTGCCAGCAGCCAAGATATAAATCGGGGAAACACCATATATTTT.

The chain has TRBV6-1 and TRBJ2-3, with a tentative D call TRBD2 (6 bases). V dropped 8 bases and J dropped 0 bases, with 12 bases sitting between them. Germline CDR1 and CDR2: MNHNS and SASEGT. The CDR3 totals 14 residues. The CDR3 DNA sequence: TGTGCCAGCGGTGGCGGGGTTAGCACAGATACGCAGTATTTT. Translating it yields CASGGGVSTDTQYF.